The sample holds one count of the clone carrying this TCR beta chain. No antigen is known for it. The data originate from a study of T cells in localized non-small cell lung cancer. This CDR3 has 14 residues. V gave up 6 bases and J gave up 2 bases, with 14 bases separating them. In germline, CDR1 is SGHTA, CDR2 FQGNSA. The study's findings and limits: Tumor showed lower T cell clonality than uninvolved adjacent lung, where it was highest.

TCRdb keeps only in-frame clones here, not all; method: immunoSEQ multiplex PCR. The sample consists of tens of thousands of clones, about nine tenths of them appearing once. The origin of this receptor is a female donor over 55 with stage I squamous cell lung carcinoma. Sample: peripheral blood, taken before any cancer treatment. The chain couples TRBV7-2 to TRBJ2-7; D is possibly TRBD2 (5 bases). In nucleotides, the CDR3 is TGTGCCAGCAGACGGAGCGGTTCTACCTACGAGCAGTACTTC. This encodes CASRRSGSTYEQYF.